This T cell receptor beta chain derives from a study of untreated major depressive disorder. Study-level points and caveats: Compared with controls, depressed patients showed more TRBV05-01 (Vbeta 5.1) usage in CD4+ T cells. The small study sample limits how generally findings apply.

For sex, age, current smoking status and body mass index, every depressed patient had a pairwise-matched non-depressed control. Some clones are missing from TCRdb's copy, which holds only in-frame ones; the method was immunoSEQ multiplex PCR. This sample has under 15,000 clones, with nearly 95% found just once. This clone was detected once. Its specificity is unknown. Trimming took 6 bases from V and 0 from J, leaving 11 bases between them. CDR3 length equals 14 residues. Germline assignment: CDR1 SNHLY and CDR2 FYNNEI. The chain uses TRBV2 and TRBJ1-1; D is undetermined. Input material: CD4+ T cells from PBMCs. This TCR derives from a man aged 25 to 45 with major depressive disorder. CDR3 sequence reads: CASRARTMNTEAFF. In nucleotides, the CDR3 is TGTGCCAGCAGGGCACGAACCATGAACACTGAAGCTTTCTTT.